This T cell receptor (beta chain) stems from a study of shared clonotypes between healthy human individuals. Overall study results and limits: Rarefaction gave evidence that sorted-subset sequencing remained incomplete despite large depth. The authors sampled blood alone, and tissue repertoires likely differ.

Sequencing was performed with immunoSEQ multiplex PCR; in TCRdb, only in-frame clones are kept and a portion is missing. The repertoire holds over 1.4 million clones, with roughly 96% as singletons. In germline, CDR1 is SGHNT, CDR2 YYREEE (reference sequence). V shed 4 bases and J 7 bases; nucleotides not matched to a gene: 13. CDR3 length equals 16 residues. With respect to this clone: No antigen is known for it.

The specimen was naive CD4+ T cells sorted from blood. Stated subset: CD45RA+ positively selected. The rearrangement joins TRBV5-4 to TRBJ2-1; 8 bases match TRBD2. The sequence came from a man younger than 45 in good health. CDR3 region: CASSPTGTRTLNEQFF. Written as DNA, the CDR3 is TGTGCCAGCAGCCCAACTGGGACTAGGACGTTGAATGAGCAGTTCTTC.